The rows below give T cell receptor beta chains drawn from one sample of a study of cytomegalovirus exposure and HLA in healthy donors. This table comes from immunoSEQ multiplex PCR, and its TCRdb copy is limited to in-frame clones, with some not included. This sample has 60,000 to 75,000 clones, with around 73% found just once. The specimen sequenced was PBMCs. The receptor source for this set is a man aged 45 to 65 in good health and CMV-seronegative. CDR3s include the opening cysteine and the closing phenylalanine or tryptophan. A D gene is named only where the DNA matches it firmly. Size values are once, few and many counts, or a class for expanded clones, and some rows have none.

d_call clone_size j_call v_call cdr3_nt cdr3_aa
- few TRBJ2-7 TRBV10-3 TGTGCCATCAGTCCGATAAAGGCGGTCTACGAGCAGTACTTC CAISPIKAVYEQYF
TRBD2 - TRBJ2-1 TRBV2 TGTGCCAGCAGTGATGGAGCCGGGACTAGCATCTACAATGAGCAGTTCTTC CASSDGAGTSIYNEQFF
- - TRBJ2-1 TRBV21-1 TGTGCCAGCAGCACCCGAGCCCGTCGCGGGGGGAGCTCCTACAATGAGCAGTTCTTC CASSTRARRGGSSYNEQFF
- - TRBJ1-1 TRBV19 TGTGCCAGTACCCTGGGCCCCCCAAAGGAGGCAGCTTTCTTT CASTLGPPKEAAFF
TRBD1 once TRBJ2-7 TRBV7-8 TGTGCCAGCAGCTTAGCAGGGGGACAGCTTTCCTACGAGCAGTACTTC CASSLAGGQLSYEQYF
TRBD1 few TRBJ1-4 TRBV11-1 TGTGCCAGCAGCTCCGGACAGGCTGCAACTAATGAAAAACTGTTTTTT CASSSGQAATNEKLFF
TRBD1 - TRBJ1-4 TRBV10-1 TGCGCCAGCAGTGGTAACTGGACAGGGCAGAATGAAAAACTGTTTTTT CASSGNWTGQNEKLFF
- - TRBJ1-3 TRBV10-2 TGCGCCAGCAGTGAGTTAGGGCAGGGGAACACCATATATTTT CASSELGQGNTIYF
TRBD1 - TRBJ2-7 TRBV10-2 TGCGCCAGCACTAGTCCTCGTGGACAGGGGACCTACGAGCAGTACTTC CASTSPRGQGTYEQYF
TRBD2 - TRBJ2-3 TRBV7-9 TGTGCCAGCAGCTTCGGGGGGGGAAGCACAGATACGCAGTATTTT CASSFGGGSTDTQYF
TRBD1 - TRBJ1-2 TRBV6-5 TGTGCCAGCAGTTGGTCAGGGGGAAGTGGCTACACCTTC CASSWSGGSGYTF
- once TRBJ1-2 TRBV5-1 TGCGCCAGCAGTACAGGGTCCGGTGGCTACACCTTC CASSTGSGGYTF
- few TRBJ1-1 TRBV5-1 TGCGCCAGCAGCCCACAACAGGTTAGGTACACTGAAGCTTTCTTT CASSPQQVRYTEAFF
- few TRBJ1-4 TRBV2 TGTGCCAGCAGCGGCCAAGGAGCGGAAAAACTGTTTTTT CASSGQGAEKLFF
- few TRBJ2-2 TRBV11-2 TGTGCCAGCAGCTTAATATTCGAGGCCGGGGAGCTGTTTTTT CASSLIFEAGELFF
- - TRBJ1-6 TRBV5-1 TGCGCCAGCAGCTTGGGTCCCTCGTTTGGGGAGGGTTCACCCCTCCACTTT CASSLGPSFGEGSPLHF
TRBD2 - TRBJ2-1 TRBV18 TGTGCCAGCTCAAGCGGGGGGATGGATGAGCAGTTCTTC CASSSGGMDEQFF
- few TRBJ1-1 TRBV6-6 TGTGCCAGCAGTCGCCGGGAAACTGAAGCTTTCTTT CASSRRETEAFF
- - TRBJ2-3 TRBV5-1 TGCGCCAGCAGCTTGGCGGCAGATACGCAGTATTTT CASSLAADTQYF
- - TRBJ2-3 TRBV19 TGTGCCAGTAGTGCAACAGGGCGGGCAGATACGCAGTATTTT CASSATGRADTQYF
TRBD2 - TRBJ2-1 TRBV5-1 TGCGCCAGCAGCTTTGGACTAGCGGGGGGGCCGTACAATGAGCAGTTCTTC CASSFGLAGGPYNEQFF
- - TRBJ2-3 TRBV2 TGTGCCAGCAAGCAGGTCACGCAGTATTTT CASKQVTQYF
- once TRBJ1-2 TRBV15 TGTGCCACCAGCAGAGACCGGGAGACTTACTATGGCTACACCTTC CATSRDRETYYGYTF
- - TRBJ2-5 TRBV15 TGTGCCACCAGCAGCGACTCAGCTGAGGAGACCCAGTACTTC CATSSDSAEETQYF
- few TRBJ2-7 TRBV19 TGTGCCAGTAGTCATCAGCCCGAGACACGATCCTACGAGCAGTACTTC CASSHQPETRSYEQYF
TRBD2 - TRBJ2-2 TRBV5-4 TGTGCCAGCAGCAAGGGACTAGCGGGGGGGCCGGGCACCGGGGAGCTGTTTTTT CASSKGLAGGPGTGELFF